The 17 T cell receptor beta chains reported below all come from one sample, sequenced in a study of early stage breast cancer tumors. Repertoires were generated with immunoSEQ multiplex PCR, while TCRdb's copy carries only in-frame clones and drops some. The data show 8,500 to 10,000 clones, 71% seen once. Material for sequencing was normal breast tissue next to the tumor. The receptors here all came from a person aged 55-75 years with breast cancer.

The chain couples TRBV27 to TRBJ2-3; 7 nucleotides line up with TRBD2. V was clipped by 4 bases and J by 0 bases; unmatched bases: 4. Germline V gives CDR1 MNHEY, CDR2 SMNVEV (reference sequence). The CDR3 consists of 15 residues. The CDR3 loop is CASSSLALSTDTQYF. CDR3 sequence (DNA): TGTGCCAGCAGTTCACTAGCGCTTAGCACAGATACGCAGTATTTT.

V is TRBV6-5 and J is TRBJ2-4, with D possibly matching TRBD2 (6 bases). Trimming took off 8 bases at V and 2 bases at J, with 13 bases between the two ends. The V gene's germline CDR1 is MNHEY and CDR2 SVGAGI. The CDR3 sequence is 14 residues long. The CDR3 nucleotides are TGTGCCAGCCAGGCGGGCGGGACCAAAAACATTCAGTACTTC. This translates into CASQAGGTKNIQYF.

The CDR3 here is CASSFGGSEPQHF. The CDR3 region has the DNA TGTGCCAGCAGCTTTGGGGGCAGTGAGCCCCAGCATTTT. V is TRBV7-2 and J is TRBJ1-5; tentative D call: TRBD1 (6 bases). The V gene lost 3 bases and the J gene lost 8 bases, with 11 bases spanning the gap. Germline V CDR1 and CDR2: SGHTA, FQGNSA. This CDR3 has 13 amino acids.

The V call is TRBV7-9, the J call TRBJ2-3; 9 nucleotides match TRBD1. The germline V gene encodes CDR1 SEHNR and CDR2 FQNEAQ (reference sequence). CDR3 length: 15 amino acids. After removal of 5 bases from V and 6 bases from J, the junction contained 9 bases not matched to a gene. The CDR3 DNA follows: TGTGCCAGCAGCCTCGGGACAGGGAGTTCGGATACGCAGTATTTT. Translating gives CASSLGTGSSDTQYF. Together with reference TRBV7-9 and TRBJ2-3, the CDR3 gives the full variable domain: DTGVSQNPRHKITKRGQNVTFRCDPISEHNRLYWYRQTLGQGPEFLTYFQNEAQLEKSRLLSDRFSAERPKGSFSTLEIQRTEQGDSAMYLCASSLGTGSSDTQYFGPGTRLTVL.

The gene calls are TRBV14 and TRBJ2-7; no clear D. Germline CDR1 and CDR2: SGHDN and FVKESK. Trimming shortened V by 1 base and J by 0 bases, and 7 bases separated the two germline ends. This CDR3 comprises 14 residues. The CDR3 sequence is CASSQVMSSYEQYF. CDR3 nucleotides: TGTGCCAGCAGCCAAGTGATGAGCTCCTACGAGCAGTACTTC.

The chain employs TRBV18 and TRBJ1-2; the D gene is possibly TRBD1 (6 bases). Germline CDR1 is KGHSH and CDR2 is LQKENI. With 3 bases removed from V and 3 bases from J, the gap between germline ends came to 17 bases. This CDR3 spans 16 amino acids. CDR3 coding DNA: TGTGCCAGCTCACCGAGGAATCAGGGGCCCTACTATGGCTACACCTTC. Its translation is CASSPRNQGPYYGYTF.

The chain is built from TRBV2 and TRBJ1-2; tentatively, D is TRBD1 (6 bases). The germline V gene has CDR1 SNHLY and CDR2 FYNNEI. The CDR3 is made up of 13 amino acids. Trimming shortened V by 2 bases and J by 7 bases, and 11 bases separated the two germline ends. The CDR3 DNA sequence: TGTGCCAGCAGTGAACAGGGGATGGGTGGCTACACCTTC. Its protein is CASSEQGMGGYTF.

The chain uses TRBV19 and TRBJ2-1; possible D gene TRBD1, 5 bases. The CDR3 loop spans 15 amino acids. V was shortened by 7 bases and J by 7 bases, with 20 bases between the two germline ends. Germline CDR1 reads LNHDA; CDR2 reads SQIVND (reference sequence). CDR3: CASTPTGQGLNEQFF. Here the CDR3 DNA reads TGTGCCAGTACTCCTACTGGGCAGGGATTGAATGAGCAGTTCTTC.

This clone came up a few times. The rearrangement joins TRBV19 to TRBJ2-2; the match to TRBD1 covers 8 bases. CDR1 is LNHDA and CDR2 is SQIVND in the germline V gene (reference sequence). V shed 4 bases and J 4 bases; nucleotides not matched to a gene: 5. The CDR3 spans 15 residues. The DNA for the CDR3 is TGTGCCAGTAGTAGACAGGGGAGTATCACCGGGGAGCTGTTTTTT. Translating gives CASSRQGSITGELFF.

This clone was observed once. This chain links TRBV7-9 with TRBJ2-2, with D possibly being TRBD1 (6 bases). The germline V gene has CDR1 SEHNR and CDR2 FQNEAQ (reference sequence). The V end lost 4 bases, the J end lost 4 bases, and 10 bases lay between the germline ends. This CDR3 region has 14 residues. In DNA, the CDR3 is TGTGCCAGCAGCTGGGGGCTGGTCACCGGGGAGCTGTTTTTT. Translation gives CASSWGLVTGELFF.

There are a few counts of this clone. The V gene is TRBV19, the J gene TRBJ1-2; 11 nucleotides agree with TRBD1. Germline assignment: CDR1 LNHDA and CDR2 SQIVND (reference sequence). Trimming at V came to 2 bases and at J to 3 bases, leaving 2 bases not matched to a gene. CDR3 length equals 15 residues. The CDR3 DNA reads as TGTGCCAGTAGTATATTGGGACAGGGGGACTATGGCTACACCTTC. As protein: CASSILGQGDYGYTF.

This clone was observed a handful of times. The rearrangement links TRBV27 to TRBJ1-2, with 7 bases aligning to TRBD1. Germline CDR1 MNHEY, CDR2 SMNVEV (reference sequence). Germline trimming cut 5 bases from V and 3 bases from J; bases unmatched to any gene: 9. The CDR3 is 15 amino acids. The chain's CDR3 is CASSPRSGTDYGYTF. The CDR3 DNA reads TGTGCCAGCAGTCCGCGATCCGGGACAGACTATGGCTACACCTTC.

The chain recombines TRBV11-2 with TRBJ1-1; 10 bases are a match to TRBD1. The CDR3 is 14 residues long. Germline V gene data show CDR1 as SGHAT and CDR2 as FQNNGV. J lost 10 bases, V lost 3 bases, and 8 bases had no gene match. CDR3 nucleotides: TGTGCCAGCAGCTTGACCGGGACAGGGGAGGGAGCTTTCTTT. Its translation: CASSLTGTGEGAFF.

This chain uses TRBV5-1 with TRBJ2-7; no clear D. The germline CDR1 and CDR2 sequences are SGHRS and YFSETQ. The V gene lost 1 base and the J gene lost 5 bases, with 7 bases spanning the gap. The CDR3 totals 12 residues. For the CDR3, the DNA is TGCGCCAGCAGCTTGCCCGCGGACGAGCAGTACTTC. Its translation is CASSLPADEQYF.

The chain links TRBV19 to TRBJ1-5; D perhaps matches TRBD1 (5 bases). Deletions cut 5 bases from V and 7 bases from J, with 21 bases between. Germline CDR1 LNHDA, CDR2 SQIVND (reference sequence). The CDR3 loop spans 16 amino acids. As DNA, the CDR3 is TGTGCCAGTAGTCCTCTCGGGGGAACGGAGTCGCAGCCCCAGCATTTT. It translates to CASSPLGGTESQPQHF.

The V call is TRBV27, the J call TRBJ2-2, with D maybe TRBD2 (5 bases). Germline CDR1 and CDR2: MNHEY and SMNVEV (reference sequence). This CDR3 region has 16 residues. Trimming cost V 1 base and J 0 bases, with 9 bases left between them. The CDR3 DNA sequence: TGTGCCAGCAGTTTATTGAGCGGTACGAACACCGGGGAGCTGTTTTTT. This codes for CASSLLSGTNTGELFF.

The rearrangement joins TRBV9 to TRBJ2-1, with 7 bases identical to TRBD2. Germline CDR1 reads SGDLS; CDR2 reads YYNGEE. The CDR3 extends over 14 amino acids. V was pared by 0 bases and J by 6 bases, with 3 bases of the junction left unmatched. CDR3 loop: CASSVGAGANEQFF. The CDR3 nucleotides are TGTGCCAGCAGCGTAGGGGCGGGAGCCAATGAGCAGTTCTTC.